The entry that follows covers one T cell receptor beta chain sequence. Its cognate antigen is unknown. The data belong to a study of shared clonotypes between healthy human individuals. Across the study: Researchers assigned three CD4 naive, three CD4 memory, two CD8 naive and one CD8 memory plate to each donor. Notes on the study in general: Sampling was confined to blood; repertoires within tissues likely differ. Incomplete sequencing of sorted subsets was indicated by rarefaction despite large depth.

Produced via immunoSEQ multiplex PCR; TCRdb's table is partial and in-frame only. Of 550,000 to 700,000 clones detected, around 78% appear once; the ten largest clones hold around 2%. This CDR3 contains 15 residues. Trimming pared 5 bases from V and 0 bases from J, leaving 11 bases between. CDR1 and CDR2 from the germline V gene are MDHEN and SYDVKM. The genes are TRBV28 and TRBJ1-5; D uncertain. This clonotype originated in a woman aged 30 to 39 in good health. Material for sequencing was memory CD4+ T cells sorted from blood. Subset noted: CD45RA-negative fraction. The CDR3 DNA follows: TGTGCCAGCAGTGCTGTAGGATTTAGCAATCAGCCCCAGCATTTT. The encoded protein is CASSAVGFSNQPQHF.